This TCR beta chain is from a study of blood T cells in healthy people across ages. The study's findings and limits: Diversity of TCR beta per million T cells declined in a roughly linear way with age.

A word on this clonotype: Its cognate antigen is unknown.

Total RNA was isolated from each sample in quantities of at least 5.5 micrograms. A second PCR, run for about 6 to 12 cycles, used a sample-barcoded 5' primer plus a J-beta primer mix. Tagging of each cDNA molecule was performed by a template-switch adaptor with 12 random nucleotides. TCRdb re-derived calls from the 5' RACE reads in MiXCR, one entry per CDR3 protein. The sample has fewer than 1,200,000 distinct CDR3 sequences, roughly a quarter seen once. The germline V gene has CDR1 SGHDT and CDR2 YYEEEE. CDR3 length: 17 residues. Between the trimmed V and J ends, which lost 0 bases and 0 bases, there was a span of 14 bases. A further study also used this sample, focusing on T cells of mothers and their children. From that paper: A few healthy Caucasian mothers gave samples, and so did their six children.

The TCR was taken from a girl aged 2 to 9 in good health. The V and J genes are TRBV5-6 and TRBJ2-3; tentative D call: TRBD1 (6 bases). Sequencing was carried out using blood. The CDR3 bases are TGTGCCAGCAGCTTGGCCACCCGACAGGTTAGCACAGATACGCAGTATTTT. It translates to CASSLATRQVSTDTQYF.